This TCR beta chain was identified in a study of blood T cell repertoires in COVID-19. Overall study: Sample material is recorded as cDNA or gDNA derived from T cells, B-cell-depleted T cells, or PBMCs.

In the original processing: Estimation of nucleated cell counts relied on the amplification of reference gene primers. Here immunoSEQ multiplex PCR was the method, and the copy in TCRdb shows in-frame clones only, minus some. For V, J and clone size, that table is used; D and trimming come from the DNA. The data contain 250,000 to 350,000 clones, roughly 86% of them seen just once; the ten biggest clones take up about 8.9%. Study members were between about 18 and 90 years old and lived in 20 to 30 US regions. Recovered status applied to Cohort 3 donors who had two consecutive negative PCRs. It also applied to those with clearance or with symptom resolution. The specimen sequenced was PBMCs or T cells enriched from blood (not recorded which). This TCR derives from a young woman who had recovered from COVID-19.

The CDR3 is CASSPAGSVPTEAFF. The CDR3 coding sequence is TGTGCCAGCAGTCCCGCCGGTTCGGTCCCCACTGAAGCTTTCTTT. The gene calls are TRBV27 and TRBJ1-1; the D is unclear. V was trimmed by 5 bases and J by 4 bases, leaving 17 bases between them. This CDR3 spans 15 amino acids. From germline, CDR1 is MNHEY and CDR2 SMNVEV (reference sequence).